This note documents a single T cell receptor beta chain sequence. Its antigen target is currently unknown. No quality values exist for individual bases; no much larger clone is one base distant. Another Seattle source contributed samples from volunteer blood donors who had recovered from COVID-19. Each collaborating institution followed its own protocols to collect whole blood in K2EDTA tubes. For TCRbeta analysis, collaborator samples were shipped as frozen whole blood, as isolated PBMCs, or as DNA extracted from either sample type. The immunoSEQ Assay, a bias-controlled multiplex PCR, was used to amplify TCRbeta CDR3 regions from genomic DNA. As for the authors' bioinformatics: The number of nucleated cells in each sample was estimated from the amplification of reference gene primers within the assay. To quantify the absolute abundance of each unique TCRbeta CDR3 rearrangement, sequence reads were collapsed and filtered. For each sample, productive Simpson clonality was calculated as the square root of Simpson's diversity index over productive rearrangements. Not all clones reach the TCRdb copy of this immuneACCESS table, which keeps in-frame sequences only. Checked studies attribute under half of the gap to unresolved V genes and leave the rest unexplained. That table gives V, J and clone size, and the DNA gave D and trimming. The sample profile shows about 280,000 clones; roughly 80% of them were found once. Approximately 9% of the sample rests with the top ten.

These data originate in a study of blood T cell repertoires in COVID-19 (dated by TCRdb to 2018 to 2021). At the level of the whole study: The collaborator samples originated in the United States, Italy and Spain and spanned the acute and convalescent phases of COVID-19. Sample metadata almost always included a de-identified subject ID, COVID-19 status, age in years and sex. Where HLA class I and class II types were available, the types were taken from metadata supplied by the sample provider, not from assay-based typing. The material from the prospective study consisted of cDNA or gDNA derived from T cells, B-cell-depleted T cells, or PBMCs. The dataset comprised deeply sampled blood TCRbeta repertoires from subjects exposed to, actively infected with, or recovered from COVID-19. Samples were obtained from the ongoing ImmuneRACE study (first 160 participants) and from 1,254 subjects provided by 6 global collaborators. The repertoires were made available in a free public database intended to serve as a resource for research on the immune response to SARS-CoV-2.

The paper's findings and limits, for the study overall: The amount of clinical and demographic metadata varied by source and participant and was provided uncurated.

There are 15 amino acids in the CDR3, from cysteine to phenylalanine inclusive. Only the CDR3 DNA stays, 45 bases, in frame from base 1. V was cut back by 7 bases and J by 3 bases, leaving a gap of 19 bases between them. Via the germline V gene (reference sequence), CDR1 is SGHNT and CDR2 YYREEE. The chain links TRBV5-4 with TRBJ1-2; no D gene can be assigned with confidence. The TCR was taken from a woman aged 45 to 65 who had recovered from COVID-19. Sequences were obtained from peripheral blood. The CDR3 amino acid sequence is: CASLDSQYRYYGYTF. The sequenced DNA: TGTGCCAGCTTGGACTCTCAATACAGATACTATGGCTACACCTTC.